This T cell receptor beta chain was captured by sequencing in a study of T cell responses to AZD1222 COVID-19 vaccine. Libraries were prepared by immunoSEQ multiplex PCR; TCRdb keeps only in-frame clonotypes and omits some of them. The table includes around 140,000 clones, roughly 93% detected once. This specimen consisted of peripheral blood, obtained 28 days after the second AZD1222 dose. The clonotype originates from an adult who received the AZD1222 COVID-19 vaccine.

CDR3 sequence: CASSLSRRGRTEAFF. DNA for the CDR3: TGTGCCAGCAGTTTGTCCCGACGGGGGAGAACTGAAGCTTTCTTT. The gene calls are TRBV28 and TRBJ1-1, with D perhaps TRBD1 (5 bases). The CDR3 extends over 15 amino acids. Germline values: CDR1 MDHEN, CDR2 SYDVKM. Trimming removed 3 bases from V and 5 bases from J, with 16 bases in between.